This T cell receptor beta chain was identified during a study of blood T cells in healthy people across ages. Whole-study findings and limits: Unsorted PBMCs ruled out conclusive naive versus antigen-experienced comparison.

A second PCR, run for 7 to 11 cycles, used a sample-barcoded 5' primer plus a J-beta primer mix. TCRdb reanalysed the 5' RACE reads using MiXCR and keeps one entry per CDR3 protein. The sample consists of about 1.1 million distinct CDR3 sequences, 35% to 40% of them appearing once. With regard to this clonotype: Antigen: not known. Relative to the germline gene, one junction end is altered; a read error may explain this.

In terms of origin and age, donors were healthy Caucasian individuals from Russia aged about 6 to 95. RNA extraction gave at least 5.5 micrograms of total RNA per sample. Germline V gene data show CDR1 as SGHTA and CDR2 as FQGNSA. This CDR3 comprises 15 residues. The clonotype comes from a man aged 18 to 29 in good health. The V call is TRBV7-2, the J call TRBJ2-7, with D uncertain. Sequencing input: blood. CDR3 amino acids: CAGSSLGEAIYEQYF. CDR3 nucleotides: TGTGCCGGCAGCTCCCTTGGGGAAGCTATCTACGAGCAGTACTTC.